One and the same sample provided the 24 T cell receptor beta chains below, sequenced in a study of blood T cell repertoires in COVID-19. Clones were read by immunoSEQ multiplex PCR, and TCRdb kept only the in-frame ones, dropping some. This table has 400,000 or so clones, around 87% appearing once. Sample: PBMCs or T cells enriched from blood (not recorded which). These TCRs come from a man under 40 who had recovered from COVID-19.

The chain carries TRBV20-1 and TRBJ2-7; 8 nucleotides match TRBD1. The CDR3 length is 15 residues. In germline, CDR1 is DFQATT, CDR2 SNEGSKA (reference sequence). V lost 3 bases, J lost 0 bases, and 7 bases stayed unmatched. Here the CDR3 reads CSASARDRSSYEQYF. CDR3 DNA sequence: TGCAGTGCTAGTGCCCGGGACAGGAGCTCCTACGAGCAGTACTTC.

The chain couples TRBV7-2 to TRBJ2-7; TRBD2 aligns across 8 bases. The V and J ends lost 5 bases and 6 bases, in that order; junction bases with no gene match: 3. The germline gives CDR1 SGHTA, CDR2 FQGNSA. The CDR3 is made up of 12 amino acids. CDR3 sequence reads: CASSRSGGEQYF. The CDR3 bases are TGTGCCAGCAGCCGAAGCGGGGGCGAGCAGTACTTC.

This chain joins TRBV7-2 and TRBJ1-1, with a tentative D call TRBD1 (6 bases). V lost 3 bases and J 3 bases, leaving 8 bases between the germline ends. This CDR3 has 13 amino acids. CDR1 and CDR2 from the germline V gene are SGHTA and FQGNSA. The CDR3 loop reads CASSFYRDTEAFF. CDR3 in DNA: TGTGCCAGCAGCTTTTACAGGGACACTGAAGCTTTCTTT.

The rearrangement joins TRBV30 to TRBJ1-5, with TRBD1 matching 10 bases. The CDR3 has 17 residues. The V segment lost 5 bases and the J segment 6 bases; nucleotides outside the gene matches: 16. Germline V lookup: CDR1 GTSNPN, CDR2 SVGIG (reference sequence). CDR3 in amino acids: CAWSLRGGTGVGQPQHF. The CDR3, as DNA: TGTGCCTGGTCCCTCCGGGGGGGGACAGGGGTCGGTCAGCCCCAGCATTTT.

This clone came up a few times. The V and J genes are TRBV7-8 and TRBJ2-4, with a tentative D call TRBD2 (5 bases). There are 19 residues in the CDR3. V was trimmed by 5 bases and J by 0 bases, leaving 23 bases between them. Germline CDR1 and CDR2: SGHVS and FQNEAQ. The CDR3, as DNA: TGTGCCAGCAGCCCGAAACCTAGCCCAACCCCGCTAGCCAAAAACATTCAGTACTTC. Encoded protein: CASSPKPSPTPLAKNIQYF.

The chain recombines TRBV5-4 with TRBJ2-5; no definite D call. Germline loops: CDR1 SGHNT, CDR2 YYREEE (reference sequence). V lost 3 bases and J lost 0, with 9 bases in between. The CDR3 is 14 amino acids. DNA of the CDR3: TGTGCCAGCAGCTACCTGGAGTACCAAGAGACCCAGTACTTC. As protein: CASSYLEYQETQYF.

This chain links TRBV24-1 with TRBJ2-1, with 10 bases that match TRBD1. CDR1 KGHDR and CDR2 SFDVKD come from the germline V gene. The CDR3 is made up of 16 amino acids. Losses at the gene ends were 6 bases for V and 4 bases for J; bases not matched to a gene: 8. CDR3 bases: TGTGCCACCAGTCATCGACAGGGGGCTGTGTACAATGAGCAGTTCTTC. Protein: CATSHRQGAVYNEQFF.

This clone was found once. The chain has TRBV28 and TRBJ2-1, with D unresolved. Germline V lookup: CDR1 MDHEN, CDR2 SYDVKM. The CDR3 is made up of 14 amino acids. V gave up 5 bases and J gave up 6 bases, with 14 bases separating them. CDR3 DNA: TGTGCCAGCAGTCCCGGTTTCTATCGCAATGAGCAGTTCTTC. Its protein is CASSPGFYRNEQFF.

The rearrangement joins TRBV20-1 to TRBJ1-5, with D possibly TRBD1 on 6 matching bases. The CDR3 is 15 amino acids. The germline CDR1 and CDR2 sequences are DFQATT and SNEGSKA (reference sequence). Trimming pared 3 bases from V and 3 bases from J, leaving 15 bases between. CDR3 protein: CSASSSGDYNQPQHF. CDR3 nucleotide sequence: TGCAGTGCTAGTTCCTCAGGGGACTACAATCAGCCCCAGCATTTT.

The rearrangement links TRBV7-6 to TRBJ2-3, with a tentative D call TRBD2 (5 bases). Germline V CDR1 and CDR2: SGHVS, FNYEAQ. The V gene lost 5 bases and the J gene lost 0 bases, with 15 bases spanning the gap. This CDR3 spans 16 amino acids. In DNA, the CDR3 is TGTGCCAGCAGCCCAGGATGGGGAGCTAGCACAGATACGCAGTATTTT. Its protein is CASSPGWGASTDTQYF.

The rearrangement joins TRBV4-1 to TRBJ2-1; D unclear. V lost 2 bases and J lost 7, with 15 bases in between. CDR3 size: 15 residues. Germline CDR1 and CDR2: MGHRA and YSYEKL. The CDR3 DNA follows: TGCGCCAGCAGCCAAAGGCCCCCCCTAGTAAATGAGCAGTTCTTC. Protein sequence: CASSQRPPLVNEQFF.

The V and J genes are TRBV19 and TRBJ2-7; the match to TRBD1 covers 11 bases. V was pared by 8 bases and J by 7 bases, with 10 bases of the junction left unmatched. In germline, CDR1 is LNHDA, CDR2 SQIVND (reference sequence). CDR3 length: 14 residues. The DNA of the CDR3 is TGTGCCAGTGGGACCGGGACAGGGGGTGGAGAGCAGTACTTC. This translates into CASGTGTGGGEQYF.

The chain is built from TRBV11-3 and TRBJ2-7; 8 positions agree with TRBD2. Trimming at V came to 4 bases and at J to 6 bases, leaving 5 bases not matched to a gene. CDR3 length: 13 residues. CDR1 is SGHNT and CDR2 is YENEEA in the germline V gene. Written as DNA, the CDR3 is TGTGCCAGCAGCTCGGGAGGGCCGGGCGAGCAGTACTTC. Protein sequence: CASSSGGPGEQYF.

For the CDR3, the DNA is TGTGCCAGCAGTTACCAGAACTCCTACAATGAGCAGTTCTTC. Translation gives CASSYQNSYNEQFF. The J gene is TRBJ2-1, the V gene TRBV6-5; D not certain. The ends were cut back, 2 bases at V and 0 bases at J, with 5 bases in the middle. This CDR3 is 14 amino acids long. Germline CDR1 and CDR2: MNHEY and SVGAGI.

There are a few counts of this clone. The genes are TRBV28 and TRBJ1-1; D is perhaps TRBD1 (5 bases). Trimming removed 5 bases from V and 1 base from J, with 11 bases in between. The CDR3 consists of 14 residues. Germline values: CDR1 MDHEN, CDR2 SYDVKM. Written as DNA, the CDR3 is TGTGCCAGCAGTGGCGCAGACAGGAACACTGAAGCTTTCTTT. Residues: CASSGADRNTEAFF. The entire variable domain, with the rest obtained from reference TRBV28 and TRBJ1-1, is as follows: DVKVTQSSRYLVKRTGEKVFLECVQDMDHENMFWYRQDPGLGLRLIYFSYDVKMKEKGDIPEGYSVSREKKERFSLILESASTNQTSMYLCASSGADRNTEAFFGQGTRLTVV.

V is TRBV6-1 and J is TRBJ2-2; D is unresolved. This CDR3 comprises 16 residues. Germline V gene data show CDR1 as MNHNS and CDR2 as SASEGT. The ends were cut back, 3 bases at V and 4 bases at J, with 15 bases in the middle. CDR3 amino acids: CASSDLGPTGTGELFF. CDR3 sequence (DNA): TGTGCCAGCAGTGATTTAGGCCCAACGGGCACCGGGGAGCTGTTTTTT.

This chain joins TRBV6-2 or TRBV6-3 and TRBJ2-1, with 11 positions matching TRBD2. V lost 6 bases and J lost 4; bases outside the gene matches: 8. Germline CDR1 reads MNHEY; CDR2 reads SVGEGT. CDR3 length: 16 amino acids. This CDR3 is CASSRTTSGVYNEQFF. In nucleotides, the CDR3 is TGTGCCAGCAGCCGAACGACTAGCGGGGTATACAATGAGCAGTTCTTC.

This clone was detected only once. The rearrangement joins TRBV5-1 to TRBJ1-4, with D maybe TRBD1 (6 bases). Germline lookup yields CDR1 SGHRS and CDR2 YFSETQ. The CDR3 covers 17 residues. Trimming left V 6 bases short and J 6 bases short, with 24 bases between. The CDR3 region has the DNA TGCGCCAGCAAGAAGACAGGATGGGGACAAAACGATGAAAAACTGTTTTTT. Its translation: CASKKTGWGQNDEKLFF.

In this sample, this clone turned up a few times. Different DNA sequences within this sample yield the same CDR3. The chain employs TRBV30 and TRBJ1-5; weak D call: TRBD1 (5 bases). The germline V and J ends were trimmed by 0 bases and 7 bases, with 10 bases remaining between them. CDR1 GTSNPN and CDR2 SVGIG come from the germline V gene (reference sequence). The CDR3 is 13 residues long. CDR3 sequence reads: CAWSVQGGQPQHF. DNA for the CDR3: TGTGCCTGGAGTGTCCAGGGAGGACAGCCCCAGCATTTT.

V gene TRBV7-8 combines with J gene TRBJ1-1; a possible D gene is TRBD1 (5 bases). This CDR3 is built from 16 residues. The V and J ends lost 5 bases and 1 base respectively, with 17 bases between them. The germline gives CDR1 SGHVS, CDR2 FQNEAQ. CDR3: CASSLPSGSGNTEAFF. CDR3 nucleotide sequence: TGTGCCAGCAGCCTCCCCTCAGGGTCGGGGAACACTGAAGCTTTCTTT.

The chain employs TRBV6-2 or TRBV6-3 and TRBJ2-7; 8 bases fit TRBD2. The CDR3 length is 18 residues. Germline V gene lookup returns CDR1 MNHEY and CDR2 SVGEGT. V shed 0 bases and J 0 bases; nucleotides not matched to a gene: 10. The CDR3 DNA follows: TGTGCCAGCAGTTACTCCTCCGAGGGCGGGAGGAGCTCCTACGAGCAGTACTTC. Translating it yields CASSYSSEGGRSSYEQYF.

This clone was counted a single time. The V and J genes are TRBV7-6 and TRBJ2-7, with TRBD2 identical over 11 bases. This CDR3 has 19 amino acids. Trimming removed 2 bases from V and 2 bases from J; junction bases left unmatched: 14. Germline CDR1 SGHVS, CDR2 FNYEAQ. The DNA for the CDR3 is TGTGCCAGCAGCTTACTACCAGGACTAGCGGGCTTCGACGCCTACGAGCAGTACTTC. This encodes CASSLLPGLAGFDAYEQYF.

This clone turned up a few times. The V call is TRBV28, the J call TRBJ2-7; D might be TRBD2 (5 bases). The CDR3 extends over 15 amino acids. Germline loops: CDR1 MDHEN, CDR2 SYDVKM. Trimming stripped 6 bases from V and 1 base from J, with 16 bases between. The CDR3 region is CASSRTGSRSYEQYF. CDR3 coding DNA: TGTGCCAGCAGCCGAACGGGATCACGATCCTACGAGCAGTACTTC.

The rearrangement links TRBV20-1 to TRBJ2-7; D perhaps matches TRBD1 (6 bases). V was shortened by 3 bases and J by 6 bases, with 12 bases between the two germline ends. The V gene's germline CDR1 is DFQATT and CDR2 SNEGSKA (reference sequence). The length of the CDR3 is 12 residues. In nucleotides, the CDR3 is TGCAGTGCTAGTCACAGGGAGCCCGAGCAGTACTTC. Amino acid sequence: CSASHREPEQYF.